The next 18 T cell receptor beta chains were all read from a single sample in a study of blood T cell repertoires in COVID-19. Clones were sequenced by immunoSEQ multiplex PCR, and TCRdb holds only the in-frame ones, with some missing. Seen here are 200,000 to 250,000 clones, around 84% observed once, and the top ten hold 15% to 20%. The sample taken for sequencing was peripheral blood. These TCRs come from an elderly woman with active or convalescent COVID-19.

The chain is built from TRBV7-3 and TRBJ2-5, with 10 bases identical to TRBD2. Losses at the gene ends were 1 base for V and 1 base for J; bases not matched to a gene: 6. The germline V gene has CDR1 SGHTA and CDR2 FQGTGA. The CDR3 sequence is 17 residues long. DNA of the CDR3: TGTGCCAGCAGCTTAAGCTCTAGCGGGGGAGTCCAAGAGACCCAGTACTTC. Its translation: CASSLSSSGGVQETQYF.

The rearrangement links TRBV20-1 to TRBJ1-2; D gene ambiguous. The V gene lost 5 bases and the J gene lost 4 bases, with 8 bases spanning the gap. This CDR3 contains 11 residues. The germline CDR1 and CDR2 sequences are DFQATT and SNEGSKA (reference sequence). For the CDR3, the DNA is TGCAGTGCTGCAAACAGCTATGGCTACACCTTC. Translated, it gives CSAANSYGYTF.

This chain connects TRBV5-1 to TRBJ2-3; TRBD1 agrees at 9 bases. Unmatched junction bases numbered 5, after V lost 7 bases and J lost 5 bases. The length of the CDR3 is 13 residues. Germline V gene sequence: CDR1 SGHRS, CDR2 YFSETQ. Here the CDR3 reads CASRQGGEDTQYF. For the CDR3, the DNA is TGCGCCAGCCGACAGGGGGGAGAAGATACGCAGTATTTT.

The chain is built from TRBV7-3 and TRBJ1-2, with 7 bases aligning to TRBD1. The germline gives CDR1 SGHTA, CDR2 FQGTGA. The ends lost 5 bases at V and 1 base at J; junction bases unmatched: 7. This CDR3 comprises 15 residues. The CDR3 loop reads CASSPGDSFNYGYTF. CDR3 nucleotides: TGTGCCAGCAGCCCAGGGGACAGTTTTAACTATGGCTACACCTTC.

The chain links TRBV10-1 to TRBJ1-6; TRBD1 matches 7 bases. Trimming at V came to 4 bases and at J to 6 bases, leaving 15 bases not matched to a gene. Germline CDR1 and CDR2: WNHNN and SYGVQD (reference sequence). The CDR3 is 18 residues long. CDR3 sequence (DNA): TGCGCCAGCAGTGGGTCTAAAGACGGGACAGAATTTAATTCACCCCTCCACTTT. Protein sequence: CASSGSKDGTEFNSPLHF.

This chain uses TRBV6-5 with TRBJ1-6, with no clear D. Germline V gene data show CDR1 as MNHEY and CDR2 as SVGAGI. The V gene lost 3 bases and the J gene lost 10 bases, with 13 bases spanning the gap. This CDR3 has 14 residues. The CDR3 nucleotides are TGTGCCAGCAGTTATGAGGGTATGAACTCACCCCTCCACTTT. Amino acids: CASSYEGMNSPLHF.

This clone was counted a few times. CDR3 DNA: TGTGCCAGCAGAAGACAACAGGGGGCATCCTACGAGCAGTACTTC. It yields the protein CASRRQQGASYEQYF. V is TRBV6-5 and J is TRBJ2-7; 9 bases align to TRBD1. The CDR3 is 15 residues long. Germline CDR1 is MNHEY and CDR2 is SVGAGI. V shed 6 bases, J shed 1 base, and the junction held 7 bases outside the gene matches.

The V gene is TRBV5-1, the J gene TRBJ2-7; D might be TRBD1 (6 bases). This CDR3 comprises 13 residues. Between the trimmed V and J ends, which lost 3 bases and 2 bases, there was a span of 9 bases. Germline lookup yields CDR1 SGHRS and CDR2 YFSETQ. This chain's CDR3 is CASSSQGTYEQYF. In DNA, the CDR3 is TGCGCCAGCAGCTCTCAGGGGACCTACGAGCAGTACTTC.

The chain joins TRBV5-4 to TRBJ2-3, with 11 bases fitting TRBD2. This CDR3 comprises 15 residues. In germline, CDR1 is SGHNT, CDR2 YYREEE (reference sequence). The V segment lost 5 bases and the J segment 4 bases; nucleotides outside the gene matches: 6. The chain's CDR3 is CASSTLAGGPDTQYF. CDR3 nucleotide sequence: TGTGCCAGCAGTACCCTAGCGGGGGGCCCAGATACGCAGTATTTT.

The chain links TRBV13 to TRBJ1-5; no clear D. This CDR3 contains 12 residues. Germline-derived CDR1 and CDR2 are PRHDT and FYEKMQ (reference sequence). V shed 5 bases and J shed 6 bases, with 8 bases lying between them. For the CDR3, the DNA is TGTGCCAGCAGCAAGCCCGGTCAGCCCCAGCATTTT. The encoded protein is CASSKPGQPQHF.

J is TRBJ2-5 and V is TRBV5-1; TRBD2 is a possible D gene (5 bases). This CDR3 has 15 amino acids. Germline V gene data show CDR1 as SGHRS and CDR2 as YFSETQ. Deletions cut 2 bases from V and 5 bases from J, with 16 bases between. The CDR3, as DNA: TGCGCCAGCAGCTTAATGGGCCCAAGGGAGGAGACCCAGTACTTC. Encoded protein: CASSLMGPREETQYF.

This sequence joins TRBV19 and TRBJ1-1, with D possibly matching TRBD1 (6 bases). The V gene's germline CDR1 is LNHDA and CDR2 SQIVND (reference sequence). The CDR3 has 13 amino acids. V gave up 3 bases and J gave up 4 bases, with 9 bases separating them. As DNA, the CDR3 is TGTGCCAGTAGTATTCAGGGGCCCACTGAAGCTTTCTTT. It specifies CASSIQGPTEAFF.

The chain is built from TRBV7-2 and TRBJ2-3, with D possibly being TRBD2 (6 bases). The CDR3 covers 14 residues. Trimming took 5 bases from V and 4 from J, leaving 13 bases between them. Germline CDR1 is SGHTA and CDR2 is FQGNSA. The CDR3 spells CASSRGSRPDTQYF. CDR3 in DNA: TGTGCCAGCAGCCGGGGGTCCCGGCCAGATACGCAGTATTTT.

This chain joins TRBV6-2 or TRBV6-3 and TRBJ1-5; TRBD1 agrees at 8 bases. Germline-derived CDR1 and CDR2 are MNHEY and SVGEGT. Losses at the gene ends were 4 bases for V and 2 bases for J; bases not matched to a gene: 4. There are 15 residues in the CDR3. This CDR3 is CASSSGGLGNQPQHF. In nucleotides, the CDR3 is TGTGCCAGCAGTTCAGGGGGCCTAGGCAATCAGCCCCAGCATTTT.

A single count supports this clone. The chain carries TRBV12-3 or TRBV12-4 and TRBJ1-3, with unresolved D. The V gene lost 5 bases and the J gene lost 4 bases, with 9 bases spanning the gap. The CDR3 totals 13 residues. The CDR3 reads CASSRLEGNTIYF. The CDR3 DNA reads as TGTGCCAGCAGTCGATTGGAGGGAAACACCATATATTTT.

This rearrangement joins TRBV10-3 to TRBJ1-3, with TRBD1 matching over 8 bases. The CDR3 is 17 residues long. With V trimmed by 2 bases and J by 1 base, 7 bases remained unmatched. CDR1 is ENHRY and CDR2 is SYGVKD in the germline V gene. The CDR3 DNA reads as TGTGCCATCAGTGAGAGACAGGGGCAGGTATCTGGAAACACCATATATTTT. Its translation is CAISERQGQVSGNTIYF.

V usage is TRBV5-1 and J usage is TRBJ2-3; 15 bases map to TRBD2. The CDR3 covers 16 residues. V dropped 4 bases and J dropped 4; count of bases not matched to a gene: 4. CDR1 and CDR2 from the germline V gene are SGHRS and YFSETQ. CDR3 nucleotides: TGCGCCAGCAGCCCCGGGACTAGCGGGGGGTCAGATACGCAGTATTTT. Amino acids: CASSPGTSGGSDTQYF.

This chain joins TRBV11-3 and TRBJ2-3; TRBD2 aligns across 7 bases. The germline V gene has CDR1 SGHNT and CDR2 YENEEA. Trimming cost V 0 bases and J 9 bases; bases outside gene matches: 6. The CDR3 has 14 amino acids. This chain's CDR3 is CASSLDAGTKTQYF. DNA of the CDR3: TGTGCCAGCAGCTTAGATGCCGGGACTAAAACGCAGTATTTT.